One sample yielded the 5 T cell receptor beta chains listed below, sequenced in a study of Ad26.COV2.S vaccination and SARS-CoV-2 variants. Treatment: approximately 18 received Ad26.COV2.S at low or high dose, single or two shots; about 5 received placebo; per-sample allocation not given. The samples date from day 63 after the first vaccine or placebo injection. TCRdb keeps only in-frame clones here, not all; method: immunoSEQ multiplex PCR. This sample has 450,000 to 550,000 clones, with 85% to 90% found just once. Specimen: peripheral blood, collected in a trial of Ad26.COV2.S vaccine versus placebo. The receptors originated from a person aged 18-65 years who received the Ad26.COV2.S COVID-19 vaccine or a placebo.

The sample holds one count of this clone. V is TRBV9 and J is TRBJ2-6; no clear D gene. The CDR3 consists of 13 residues. Germline CDR1 is SGDLS and CDR2 is YYNGEE. V shed 2 bases and J shed 2 bases, with 2 bases lying between them. The CDR3 bases are TGTGCCAGCAGCGTCGCTGGGGCCAACGTCCTGACTTTC. Its translation: CASSVAGANVLTF.

The CDR3 nucleotides read TGTGCCAGCAGCGACACCCCCTATGGCTACACCTTC. It translates to CASSDTPYGYTF. The rearrangement joins TRBV28 to TRBJ1-2, with D unresolved. Trimming took off 6 bases at V and 4 bases at J, with 9 bases between the two ends. Germline lookup yields CDR1 MDHEN and CDR2 SYDVKM. The CDR3 is made up of 12 amino acids.

This sequence joins TRBV18 and TRBJ1-5; 7 nucleotides match TRBD1. CDR3 length equals 14 residues. J gave up 9 bases and V 1 base, and 6 bases lay outside the gene matches. Germline CDR1 and CDR2: KGHSH and LQKENI. This CDR3 is CASSPRDSQGPQHF. The DNA of the CDR3 is TGTGCCAGCTCACCACGGGACAGTCAGGGGCCCCAGCATTTT.

The genes are TRBV5-1 and TRBJ2-5; a weak D match, TRBD2 (5 bases). This CDR3 comprises 14 residues. Germline values: CDR1 SGHRS, CDR2 YFSETQ. V was pared by 1 base and J by 2 bases, with 9 bases between. The CDR3 loop reads CASSLRSGQETQYF. In DNA, the CDR3 is TGCGCCAGCAGCTTGAGGTCGGGACAAGAGACCCAGTACTTC. Supplemented by reference TRBV5-1 and TRBJ2-5, the full variable domain reads KAGVTQTPRYLIKTRGQQVTLSCSPISGHRSVSWYQQTPGQGLQFLFEYFSETQRNKGNFPGRFSGRQFSNSRSEMNVSTLELGDSALYLCASSLRSGQETQYFGPGTRLLVL.

This chain uses TRBV4-1 with TRBJ1-5; the D is unclear. Per the germline V gene, CDR1 is MGHRA and CDR2 is YSYEKL. This CDR3 is built from 15 residues. The V end was cut by 0 bases, the J end by 5 bases, with 11 bases between. The CDR3 reads CASSQDRYGDQPQHF. The CDR3 DNA follows: TGCGCCAGCAGCCAAGATCGGTACGGGGATCAGCCCCAGCATTTT.